What follows describes a single T cell receptor beta chain. Its antigen remains unknown. The sort gate was single viable CD3+CD4+CD8-CD45RO+ cells for memory CD4+ T cells. Serum IgG to CMV pp150, pp28, p38 and p52 defined serostatus. This sample is drawn from a study of memory CD4+ T cells and cytomegalovirus serostatus. Authors' processing steps: Out-of-frame sequences were removed, leaving 2,204,828 distinct TCRbeta sequences. Sequenced by immunoSEQ multiplex PCR; TCRdb stores in-frame clones only, minus some. That table gives V, J and clone size, and the DNA gave D and trimming. The table includes about 48,000 clones, around 80% detected once. Study findings and constraints: A US-trained random forest predicted CMV serostatus with median AUC around 0.9.

The sample comprised memory CD4+ T cells from blood. The receptor was derived from an adult in good health and CMV-seronegative.

CDR3 DNA: TGTGCCAGTAGTCGCGAGGGCAGGGTTGGCGAGCAGTACTTC. It specifies CASSREGRVGEQYF. This chain joins TRBV19 and TRBJ2-7; D tentatively fits TRBD1 or TRBD2 (5 bases each). Germline V gene lookup returns CDR1 LNHDA and CDR2 SQIVND (reference sequence). CDR3 length equals 14 residues. The V and J ends lost 5 bases and 6 bases respectively, with 17 bases between them.